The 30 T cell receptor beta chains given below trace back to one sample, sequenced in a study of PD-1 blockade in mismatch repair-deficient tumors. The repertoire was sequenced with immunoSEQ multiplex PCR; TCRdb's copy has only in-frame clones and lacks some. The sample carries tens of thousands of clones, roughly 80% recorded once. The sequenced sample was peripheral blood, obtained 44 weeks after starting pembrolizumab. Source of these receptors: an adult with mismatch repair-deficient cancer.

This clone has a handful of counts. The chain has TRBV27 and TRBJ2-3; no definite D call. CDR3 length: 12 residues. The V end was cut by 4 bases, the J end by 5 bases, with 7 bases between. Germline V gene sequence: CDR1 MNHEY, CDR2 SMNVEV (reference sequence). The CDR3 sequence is CASSSGRDTQYF. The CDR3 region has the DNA TGTGCCAGCAGTTCGGGTAGAGATACGCAGTATTTT.

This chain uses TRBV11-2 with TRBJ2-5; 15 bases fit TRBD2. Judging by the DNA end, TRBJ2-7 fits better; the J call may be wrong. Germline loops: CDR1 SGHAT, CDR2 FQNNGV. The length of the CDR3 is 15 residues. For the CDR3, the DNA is TGTGCCAGCAGCTGGACTAGCGGGAGGGACTACGAGCAGTACTTC. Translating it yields CASSWTSGRDYEQYF.

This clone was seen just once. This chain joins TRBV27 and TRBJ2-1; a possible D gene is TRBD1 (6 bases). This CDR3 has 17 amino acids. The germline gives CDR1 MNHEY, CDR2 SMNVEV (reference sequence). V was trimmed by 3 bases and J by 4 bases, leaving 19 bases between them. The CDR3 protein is CASSLRVRDTIYNEQFF. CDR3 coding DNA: TGTGCCAGCAGTTTGCGTGTTCGGGACACGATATACAATGAGCAGTTCTTC.

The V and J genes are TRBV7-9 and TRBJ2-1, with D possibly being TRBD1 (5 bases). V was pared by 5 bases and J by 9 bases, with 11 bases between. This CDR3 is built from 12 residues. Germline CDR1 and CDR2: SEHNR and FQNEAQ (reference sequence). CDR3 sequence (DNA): TGTGCCAGCAGCACCCAGGGTCCTGAGCAGTTCTTC. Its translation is CASSTQGPEQFF.

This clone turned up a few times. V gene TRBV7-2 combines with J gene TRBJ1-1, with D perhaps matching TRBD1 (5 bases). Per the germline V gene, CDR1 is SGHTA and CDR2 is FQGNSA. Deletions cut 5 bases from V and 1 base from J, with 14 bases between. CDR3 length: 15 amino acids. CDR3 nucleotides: TGTGCCAGCAGCAATGCGGGGACGCAGAACACTGAAGCTTTCTTT. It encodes CASSNAGTQNTEAFF.

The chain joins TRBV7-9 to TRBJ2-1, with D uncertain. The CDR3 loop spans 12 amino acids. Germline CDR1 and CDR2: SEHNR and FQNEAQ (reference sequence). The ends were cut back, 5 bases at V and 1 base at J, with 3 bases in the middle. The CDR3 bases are TGTGCCAGCAGCGCATCCTACAATGAGCAGTTCTTC. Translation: CASSASYNEQFF.

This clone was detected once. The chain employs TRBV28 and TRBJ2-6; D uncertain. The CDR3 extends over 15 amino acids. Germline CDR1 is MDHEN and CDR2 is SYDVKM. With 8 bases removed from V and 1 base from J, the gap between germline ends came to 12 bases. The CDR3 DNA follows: TGTGCCAGCGGACCGAACCGTTCTGGGGCCAACGTCCTGACTTTC. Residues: CASGPNRSGANVLTF.

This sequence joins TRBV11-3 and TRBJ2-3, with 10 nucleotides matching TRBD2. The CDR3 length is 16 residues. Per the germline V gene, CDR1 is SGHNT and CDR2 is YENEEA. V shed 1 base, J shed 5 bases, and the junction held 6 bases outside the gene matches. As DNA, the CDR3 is TGTGCCAGCAGCTTAGGAGCTAGCGGGAGTGGAGATACGCAGTATTTT. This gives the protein CASSLGASGSGDTQYF.

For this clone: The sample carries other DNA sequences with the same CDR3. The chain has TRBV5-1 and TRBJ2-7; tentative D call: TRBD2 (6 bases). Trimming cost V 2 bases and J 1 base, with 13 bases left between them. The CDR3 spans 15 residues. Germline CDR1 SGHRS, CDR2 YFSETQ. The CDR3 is CASSLSGTPSYEQYF. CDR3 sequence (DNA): TGCGCCAGCAGCTTATCCGGGACTCCGTCCTACGAGCAGTACTTC.

The CDR3 nucleotides are TGTGCCAGCAGCGCTGGACTTGAGCAGTACTTC. Encoded protein: CASSAGLEQYF. The chain uses TRBV7-9 and TRBJ2-7, with D perhaps matching TRBD2 (5 bases). The CDR3 contains 11 residues. Trimming stripped 5 bases from V and 7 bases from J, with 9 bases between. Germline CDR1 SEHNR, CDR2 FQNEAQ (reference sequence).

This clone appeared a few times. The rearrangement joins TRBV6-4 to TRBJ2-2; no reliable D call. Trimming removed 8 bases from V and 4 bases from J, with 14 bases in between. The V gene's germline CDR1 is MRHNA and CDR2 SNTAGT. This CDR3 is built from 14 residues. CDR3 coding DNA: TGTGCCAGCGCTGGAACCCCGGGCACCGGGGAGCTGTTTTTT. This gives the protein CASAGTPGTGELFF.

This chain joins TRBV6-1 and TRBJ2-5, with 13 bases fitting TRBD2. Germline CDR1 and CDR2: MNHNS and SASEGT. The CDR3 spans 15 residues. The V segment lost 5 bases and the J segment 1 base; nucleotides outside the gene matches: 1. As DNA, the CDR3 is TGTGCCAGCAGTTGGACTAGCGGGAGCCAAGAGACCCAGTACTTC. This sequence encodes CASSWTSGSQETQYF.

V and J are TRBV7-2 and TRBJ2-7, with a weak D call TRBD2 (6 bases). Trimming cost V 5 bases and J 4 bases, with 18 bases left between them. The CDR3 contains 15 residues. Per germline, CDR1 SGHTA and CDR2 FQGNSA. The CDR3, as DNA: TGTGCCAGCAGCCCCCCGCGGGAATATGGTTACGAGCAGTACTTC. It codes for CASSPPREYGYEQYF.

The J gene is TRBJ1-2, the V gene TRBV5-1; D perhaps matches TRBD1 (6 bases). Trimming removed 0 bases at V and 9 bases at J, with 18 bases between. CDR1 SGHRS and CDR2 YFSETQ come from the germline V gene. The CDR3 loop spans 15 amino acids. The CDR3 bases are TGCGCCAGCAGCTTGGGGGCACAGGGCCAATTGCGCTACACCTTC. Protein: CASSLGAQGQLRYTF.

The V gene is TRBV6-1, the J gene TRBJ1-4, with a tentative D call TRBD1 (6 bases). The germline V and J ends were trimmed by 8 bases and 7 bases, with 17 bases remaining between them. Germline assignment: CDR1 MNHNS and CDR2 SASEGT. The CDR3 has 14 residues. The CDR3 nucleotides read TGTGCCAGCCACCTGGGGGGGGCTGGTGAAAAACTGTTTTTT. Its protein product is CASHLGGAGEKLFF.

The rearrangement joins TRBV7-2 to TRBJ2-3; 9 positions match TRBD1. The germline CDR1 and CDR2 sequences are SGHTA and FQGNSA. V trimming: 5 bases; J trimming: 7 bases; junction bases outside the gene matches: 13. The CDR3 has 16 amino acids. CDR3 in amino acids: CASSPQTGTGRNTQYF. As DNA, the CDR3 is TGTGCCAGCAGCCCTCAGACCGGGACAGGGCGAAATACGCAGTATTTT.

The CDR3 coding sequence is TGTGCCTGGACAGGGTTGAACACTGAAGCTTTCTTT. This gives the protein CAWTGLNTEAFF. The chain links TRBV30 to TRBJ1-1; D is possibly TRBD1 (5 bases). The germline gives CDR1 GTSNPN, CDR2 SVGIG (reference sequence). Trimming took off 4 bases at V and 0 bases at J, with 6 bases between the two ends. The CDR3 totals 12 residues.

CDR3 in DNA: TGTGCCAGCAGCACCCGGACTAGCGGGAGAGGGGTGGGCACCGGGGAGCTGTTTTTT. This codes for CASSTRTSGRGVGTGELFF. The chain combines TRBV7-8 with TRBJ2-2; 13 bases line up with TRBD2. V shed 5 bases, J shed 4 bases, and the junction held 13 bases outside the gene matches. CDR3 length: 19 amino acids. Germline CDR1 and CDR2: SGHVS and FQNEAQ.

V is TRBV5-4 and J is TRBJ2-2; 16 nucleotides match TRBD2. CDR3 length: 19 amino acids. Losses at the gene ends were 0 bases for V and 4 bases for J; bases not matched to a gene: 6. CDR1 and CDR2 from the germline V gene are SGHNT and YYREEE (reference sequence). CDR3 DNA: TGTGCCAGCAGCTTGGGGGGACTAGCGGGAGGGCTGGTCACCGGGGAGCTGTTTTTT. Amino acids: CASSLGGLAGGLVTGELFF.

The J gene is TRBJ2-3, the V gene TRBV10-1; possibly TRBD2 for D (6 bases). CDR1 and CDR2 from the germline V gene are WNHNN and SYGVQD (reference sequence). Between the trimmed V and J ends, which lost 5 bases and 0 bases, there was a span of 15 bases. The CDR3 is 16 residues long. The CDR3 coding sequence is TGCGCCAGCAGTCTCCGGCGGGGCCCTAGCACAGATACGCAGTATTTT. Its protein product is CASSLRRGPSTDTQYF.

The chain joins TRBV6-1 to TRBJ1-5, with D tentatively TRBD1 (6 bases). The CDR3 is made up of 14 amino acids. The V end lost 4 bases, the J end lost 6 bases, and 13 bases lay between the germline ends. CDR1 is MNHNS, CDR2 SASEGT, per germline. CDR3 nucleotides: TGTGCCAGCAGTGCGCTTCGGGGGCCTCAGCCCCAGCATTTT. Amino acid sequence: CASSALRGPQPQHF.

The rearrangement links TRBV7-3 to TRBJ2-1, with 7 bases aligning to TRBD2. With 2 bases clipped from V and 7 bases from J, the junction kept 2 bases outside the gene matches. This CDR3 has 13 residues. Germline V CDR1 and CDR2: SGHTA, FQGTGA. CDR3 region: CASSLAGVNEQFF. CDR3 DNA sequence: TGTGCCAGCAGCTTAGCGGGAGTAAATGAGCAGTTCTTC.

CDR3 in DNA: TGTGCCAGCAGCGTAGTGTCTAGTCCAGATACGCAGTATTTT. This translates into CASSVVSSPDTQYF. This chain links TRBV9 with TRBJ2-3; D ambiguous. Deletions cut 0 bases from V and 4 bases from J, with 9 bases between. The CDR3 contains 14 residues. Germline V gene data show CDR1 as SGDLS and CDR2 as YYNGEE.

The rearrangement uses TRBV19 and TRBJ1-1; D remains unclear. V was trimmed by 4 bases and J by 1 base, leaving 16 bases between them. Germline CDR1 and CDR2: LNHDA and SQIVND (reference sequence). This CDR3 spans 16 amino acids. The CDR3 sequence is CASSNSAKYPNTEAFF. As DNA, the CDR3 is TGTGCCAGTAGTAATTCCGCTAAATACCCGAACACTGAAGCTTTCTTT.

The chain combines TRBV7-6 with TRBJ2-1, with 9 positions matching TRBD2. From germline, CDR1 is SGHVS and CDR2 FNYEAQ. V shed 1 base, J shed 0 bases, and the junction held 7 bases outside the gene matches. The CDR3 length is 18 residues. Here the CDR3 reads CASSLEAFSGGSYNEQFF. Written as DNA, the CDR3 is TGTGCCAGCAGCTTAGAAGCCTTTAGCGGGGGCTCCTACAATGAGCAGTTCTTC. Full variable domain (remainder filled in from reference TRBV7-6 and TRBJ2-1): GAGVSQSPRYKVTKRGQDVALRCDPISGHVSLYWYRQALGQGPEFLTYFNYEAQQDKSGLPNDRFSAERPEGSISTLTIQRTEQRDSAMYRCASSLEAFSGGSYNEQFFGPGTRLTVL.

The CDR3 is CASSQVYRRGGQPQHF. CDR3 coding DNA: TGTGCCAGCAGCCAGGTTTACCGTCGAGGGGGGCAGCCCCAGCATTTT. The V call is TRBV16, the J call TRBJ1-5, with TRBD1 as a possible D gene (6 bases). This CDR3 spans 16 amino acids. Trimming removed 3 bases at V and 7 bases at J, with 19 bases between. In germline, CDR1 is KGHSY, CDR2 FQNENV.

CDR3: CASSLGVMGQGSSEAFF. The CDR3 DNA reads TGTGCCAGCAGCTTAGGGGTAATGGGACAGGGGTCCTCTGAAGCTTTCTTT. J is TRBJ1-1 and V is TRBV13; 10 bases are shared with TRBD1. Trimming took 0 bases from V and 6 from J; bases not matched to a gene: 10. The CDR3 is 17 amino acids. Germline loops: CDR1 PRHDT, CDR2 FYEKMQ (reference sequence).

The CDR3 bases are TGTGCCAGCAGCTCGTCGAACACCGGGGAGCTGTTTTTT. It translates to CASSSSNTGELFF. The chain couples TRBV7-3 to TRBJ2-2, with D uncertain. This CDR3 comprises 13 residues. V dropped 4 bases and J dropped 0 bases, with 3 bases sitting between them. CDR1 and CDR2 (germline): SGHTA, FQGTGA. The full variable domain, in which reference TRBV7-3 and TRBJ2-2 provide the parts outside the CDR3, is GAGVSQTPSNKVTEKGKYVELRCDPISGHTALYWYRQSLGQGPEFLIYFQGTGAADDSGLPNDRFFAVRPEGSVSTLKIQRTERGDSAVYLCASSSSNTGELFFGEGSRLTVL.

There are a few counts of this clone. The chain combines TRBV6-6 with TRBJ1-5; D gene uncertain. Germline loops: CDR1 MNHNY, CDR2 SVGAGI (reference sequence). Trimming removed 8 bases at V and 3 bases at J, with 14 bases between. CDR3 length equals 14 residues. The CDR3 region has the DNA TGTGCCAGCTCGGTGGAGATGCTCAATCAGCCCCAGCATTTT. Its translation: CASSVEMLNQPQHF.

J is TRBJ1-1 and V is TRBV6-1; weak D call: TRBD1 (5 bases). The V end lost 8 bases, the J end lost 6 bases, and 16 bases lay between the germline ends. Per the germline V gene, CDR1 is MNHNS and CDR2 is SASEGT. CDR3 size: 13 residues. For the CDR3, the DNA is TGTGCCAGCCCTACGGAGGGGCGCCCTGAAGCTTTCTTT. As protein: CASPTEGRPEAFF.